This TCR beta chain was captured by sequencing in a study of blood T cells in healthy people across ages. Study-level points and caveats: In long-lived donors, naive CD4+ cell counts and diversity exceeded those of aged donors.

It was with a sample-barcoded 5' primer and a J-beta primer mix that a second PCR of roughly 7 to 12 cycles was run. TCRdb re-called the 5' RACE reads through MiXCR, storing one row per CDR3 protein. The sample holds 800,000 to 1,300,000 distinct CDR3 sequences; around 25% are singletons and the top ten take around 0.75%. With respect to this clonotype: Antigen unknown.

The V and J ends lost 4 bases and 5 bases respectively, with 14 bases between them. The CDR3 sequence is 13 residues long. Germline values: CDR1 DFQATT, CDR2 SNEGSKA (reference sequence). The sample was also reused in another study, on T cells of mothers and their children.

Sequencing was performed on blood. V gene TRBV20-1 combines with J gene TRBJ1-2; D gene uncertain. The source is a girl aged 2-10 years in good health. The CDR3 nucleotides are TGCAGTGCTACAGGAACGGCGGAATATGGCTACACCTTC. Translation: CSATGTAEYGYTF.